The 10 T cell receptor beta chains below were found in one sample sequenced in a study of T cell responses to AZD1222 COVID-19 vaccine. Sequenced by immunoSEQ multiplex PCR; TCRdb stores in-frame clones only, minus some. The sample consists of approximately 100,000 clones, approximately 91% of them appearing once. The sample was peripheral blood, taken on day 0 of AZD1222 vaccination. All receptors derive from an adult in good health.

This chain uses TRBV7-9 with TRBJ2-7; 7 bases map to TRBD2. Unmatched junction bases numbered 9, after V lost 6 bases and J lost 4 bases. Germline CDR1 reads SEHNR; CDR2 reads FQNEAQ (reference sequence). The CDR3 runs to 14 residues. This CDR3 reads CASSPASGGYEQYF. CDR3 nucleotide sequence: TGTGCCAGCAGTCCTGCTAGCGGCGGGTACGAGCAGTACTTC.

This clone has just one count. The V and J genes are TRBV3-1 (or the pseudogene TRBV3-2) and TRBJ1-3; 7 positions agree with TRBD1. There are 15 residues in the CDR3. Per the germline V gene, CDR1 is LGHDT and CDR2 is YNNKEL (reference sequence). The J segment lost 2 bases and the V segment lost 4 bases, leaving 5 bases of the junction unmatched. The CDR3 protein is CASSRLGQAGNTIYF. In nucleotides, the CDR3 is TGTGCCAGCAGCCGACTTGGACAGGCTGGAAACACCATATATTTT.

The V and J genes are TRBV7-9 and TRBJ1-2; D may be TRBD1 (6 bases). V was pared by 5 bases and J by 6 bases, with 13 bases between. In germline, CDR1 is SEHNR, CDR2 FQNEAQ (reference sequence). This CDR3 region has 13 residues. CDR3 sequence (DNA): TGTGCCAGCAGCGAACAGGGAGACGATGGCTACACCTTC. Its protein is CASSEQGDDGYTF.

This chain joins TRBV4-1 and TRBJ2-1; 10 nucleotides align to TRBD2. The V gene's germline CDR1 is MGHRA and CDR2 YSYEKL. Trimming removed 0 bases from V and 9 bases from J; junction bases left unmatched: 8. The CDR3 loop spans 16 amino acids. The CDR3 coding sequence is TGCGCCAGCAGCCAAGACGCTAGCGGGAGATCAGGTGAGCAGTTCTTC. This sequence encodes CASSQDASGRSGEQFF.

The chain's CDR3 is CAWTIPGGYNEQFF. The CDR3 nucleotides read TGTGCCTGGACTATCCCAGGGGGATACAATGAGCAGTTCTTC. The chain uses TRBV30 and TRBJ2-1; 7 bases fit TRBD1. The CDR3 loop spans 14 amino acids. Trimming took 4 bases from V and 4 from J; bases not matched to a gene: 7. Germline V gives CDR1 GTSNPN, CDR2 SVGIG (reference sequence).

CDR3 DNA sequence: TGTGCCAGCAGCACAACCGGGACAGCAAATGAAAAACTGTTTTTT. The encoded protein is CASSTTGTANEKLFF. This chain connects TRBV7-2 to TRBJ1-4; 7 bases line up with TRBD1. The CDR3 sequence is 15 residues long. The V and J ends lost 5 bases and 5 bases, in that order; junction bases with no gene match: 8. Germline loops: CDR1 SGHTA, CDR2 FQGNSA.

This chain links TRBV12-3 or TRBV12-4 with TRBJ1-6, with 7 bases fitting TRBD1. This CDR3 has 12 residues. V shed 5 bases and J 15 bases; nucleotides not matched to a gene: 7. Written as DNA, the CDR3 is TGTGCCAGCAGTCCAGGGGGTCCTCTCCTCCACTTT. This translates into CASSPGGPLLHF.

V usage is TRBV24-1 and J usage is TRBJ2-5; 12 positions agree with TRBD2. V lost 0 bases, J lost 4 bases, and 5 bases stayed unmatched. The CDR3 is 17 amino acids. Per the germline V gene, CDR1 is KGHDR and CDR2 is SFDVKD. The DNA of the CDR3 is TGTGCCACCAGTGATTTGTCGGGACTAGCGGGCCGAGAGACCCAGTACTTC. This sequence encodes CATSDLSGLAGRETQYF.

The CDR3 loop reads CASSVATYLRSGANVLTF. DNA of the CDR3: TGTGCCAGCAGTGTCGCGACCTATTTGAGATCTGGGGCCAACGTCCTGACTTTC. The V call is TRBV6-1, the J call TRBJ2-6; no reliable D call. CDR3 length: 18 amino acids. V lost 4 bases to trimming and J lost 1 base, with 17 bases between them. Germline-derived CDR1 and CDR2 are MNHNS and SASEGT.

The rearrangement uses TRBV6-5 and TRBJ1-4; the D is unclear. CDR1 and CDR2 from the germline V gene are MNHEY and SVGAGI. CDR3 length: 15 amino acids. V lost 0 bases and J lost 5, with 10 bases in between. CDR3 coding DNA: TGTGCCAGCAGTTACTCCTCGAACCGAAATGAAAAACTGTTTTTT. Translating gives CASSYSSNRNEKLFF.